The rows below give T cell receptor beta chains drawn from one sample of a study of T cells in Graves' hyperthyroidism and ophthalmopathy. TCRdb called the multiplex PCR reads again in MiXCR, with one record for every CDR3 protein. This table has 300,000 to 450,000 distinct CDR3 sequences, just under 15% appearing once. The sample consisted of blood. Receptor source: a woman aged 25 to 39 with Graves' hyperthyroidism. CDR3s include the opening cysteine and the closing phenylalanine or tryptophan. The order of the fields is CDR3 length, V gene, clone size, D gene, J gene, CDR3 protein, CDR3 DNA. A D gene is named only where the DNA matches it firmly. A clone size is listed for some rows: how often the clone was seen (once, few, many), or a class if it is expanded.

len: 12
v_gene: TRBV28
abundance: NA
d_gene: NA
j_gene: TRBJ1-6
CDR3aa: CASRIGGSPLHF
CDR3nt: TGTGCCAGCAGAATCGGTGGCTCACCCCTCCACTTT

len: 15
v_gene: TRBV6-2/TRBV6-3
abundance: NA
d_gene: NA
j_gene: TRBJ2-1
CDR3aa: CASSRGVPMDNEQFF
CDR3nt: TGTGCCAGCAGTAGGGGAGTTCCCATGGACAATGAGCAGTTCTTC

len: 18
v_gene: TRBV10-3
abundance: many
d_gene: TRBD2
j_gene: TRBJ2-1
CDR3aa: CAISEVGTSGSVYNEQFF
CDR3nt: TGTGCCATCAGTGAGGTCGGGACTAGCGGGAGTGTGTACAATGAGCAGTTCTTC

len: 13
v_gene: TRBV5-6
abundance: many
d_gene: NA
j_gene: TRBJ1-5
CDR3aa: CASSFWTNRTQHF
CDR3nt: TGTGCCAGCAGCTTCTGGACAAATCGGACCCAGCATTTT

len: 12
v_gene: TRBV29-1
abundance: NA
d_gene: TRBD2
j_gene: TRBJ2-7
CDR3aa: CSVGGSGYEQYF
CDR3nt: TGCAGCGTTGGCGGGAGTGGTTACGAGCAGTACTTC

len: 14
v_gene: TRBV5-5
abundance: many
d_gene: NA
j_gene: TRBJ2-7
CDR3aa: CASSLEGASSEQYF
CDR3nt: TGTGCCAGCAGCTTGGAGGGAGCGTCTAGCGAGCAGTACTTC

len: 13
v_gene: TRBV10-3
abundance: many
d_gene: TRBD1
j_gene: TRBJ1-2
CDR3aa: CATTGTGLYGYTF
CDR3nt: TGTGCCACCACCGGGACAGGGCTTTATGGCTACACCTTC

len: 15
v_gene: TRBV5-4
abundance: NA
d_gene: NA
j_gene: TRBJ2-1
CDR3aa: CASSLLGARGDEQFF
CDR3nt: TGTGCCAGCAGCTTGCTGGGGGCTAGGGGAGATGAGCAGTTCTTC

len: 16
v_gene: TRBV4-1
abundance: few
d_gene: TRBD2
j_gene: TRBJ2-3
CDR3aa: CASSQGPAGGPDTQYF
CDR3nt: TGCGCCAGCAGCCAAGGCCCAGCGGGAGGGCCAGATACGCAGTATTTT

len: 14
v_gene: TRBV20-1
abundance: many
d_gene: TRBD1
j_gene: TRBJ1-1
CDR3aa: CSARSGQGITEAFF
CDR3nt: TGCAGTGCTAGGTCGGGACAGGGAATCACTGAAGCTTTCTTT

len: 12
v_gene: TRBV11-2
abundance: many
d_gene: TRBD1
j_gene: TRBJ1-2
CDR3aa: CASGTDNYGYTF
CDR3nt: TGTGCCTCCGGGACAGATAACTATGGCTACACCTTC

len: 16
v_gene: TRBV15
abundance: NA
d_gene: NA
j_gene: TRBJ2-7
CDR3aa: CATNLNRGQESYEQYF
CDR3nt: TGTGCCACCAACCTAAACCGTGGTCAGGAGTCCTACGAGCAGTACTTC

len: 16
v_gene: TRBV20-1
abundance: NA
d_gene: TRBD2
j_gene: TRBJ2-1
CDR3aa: CSARGLAGGSYNEQFF
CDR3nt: TGCAGTGCTAGGGGACTAGCGGGAGGCTCCTACAATGAGCAGTTCTTC